This entry is about one T cell receptor beta chain. As yet, its antigen is unknown. Naive and memory CD4+ T cell DNA was deep-sequenced without culture. TCRdb keeps only in-frame clones here, not all; method: immunoSEQ multiplex PCR. This sample has 60,000 or so clones, with about 95% found just once. Trimming removed 2 bases at V and 2 bases at J, with 7 bases between. Germline V gene data show CDR1 as WNHNN and CDR2 as SYGVQD (reference sequence). This CDR3 region has 13 residues. The sample belongs to a study of CD4 T cells in relation to SARS-CoV-2 and coronaviruses. General study results and limits: Crossreactivity was assessed only for spike protein, not other viral proteins.

The unexposed donors gave CD4+ T cells in about 2010-2019, prior to COVID-19. This chain links TRBV10-1 with TRBJ2-7; TRBD1 might be the D (5 bases). The sequencing input was naive CD4+ T cells from PBMCs. Subset: naive CD4+ T cells isolated by negative enrichment. This receptor was obtained from a human donor in good health. CDR3 sequence (DNA): TGCGCCAGCAGTGAGACAGGACCCTACGAGCAGTACTTC. Amino acids: CASSETGPYEQYF.